In its sample, the clone carrying this T cell receptor (beta chain) was seen once. All recovered Cohort 3 donors got two negative PCRs, got clearance, or saw symptom resolution. The germline CDR1 and CDR2 sequences are MNHEY and SVGAGI. The trim removed 5 bases at V and 6 bases at J, leaving 7 bases unmatched. The CDR3 has 15 amino acids. Under the authors' procedure: Estimated nucleated cell counts came from reference gene primer amplification. Clones were read by immunoSEQ multiplex PCR, and TCRdb kept only the in-frame ones, dropping some. The V and J calls and clone size come from that table; D and trimming were worked out from the DNA. Of roughly 290,000 clones in the sample, around 85% were seen once. This sample is drawn from a study of blood T cell repertoires in COVID-19.

The clonotype was recovered from a woman aged 25 to 39 who had recovered from COVID-19. This sequence joins TRBV6-5 and TRBJ1-5, with 10 bases aligning to TRBD1. Sequencing used PBMCs or T cells enriched from blood (not recorded which). DNA of the CDR3: TGTGCCAGCAGTCCGGGACAGGGGAGAGGTCAGCCCCAGCATTTT. Translated, it gives CASSPGQGRGQPQHF.